This T cell receptor (beta chain) comes out of a study of T cell responses to AZD1222 COVID-19 vaccine. Data came from immunoSEQ multiplex PCR; TCRdb stores just in-frame clones and leaves some out. The profile shows almost 70,000 clones, 80% of them singletons. This CDR3 contains 15 residues. Germline assignment: CDR1 MNHEY and CDR2 SMNVEV (reference sequence). Trimming pared 3 bases from V and 0 bases from J, leaving 12 bases between. Worth noting for this clone: The antigen is unknown.

Whole-study results and caveats: Targeting of unmutated variant regions was reportedly seen in nearly half of spike-specific TCRs.

The receptor was derived from an adult who received the AZD1222 COVID-19 vaccine. This rearrangement joins TRBV27 to TRBJ2-7; no firm D call. The material was peripheral blood, obtained 28 days after the second AZD1222 dose. In DNA form, the CDR3 reads TGTGCCAGCAGTTTCGACGAAGGGCCCTCCTACGAGCAGTACTTC. This sequence encodes CASSFDEGPSYEQYF.